The T cell receptor beta chain described here comes from a study of cytomegalovirus exposure and HLA in healthy donors (dated by TCRdb to 2016 to 2017). In terms of the full investigation: An earlier analysis of 550 to 700 of the donors reported more than 250 Gb of sequence data and 100 million to 140 million unique TCR beta sequences from roughly 180 million T cells. Approximately 300 gigabases of sequencing data and 70 million to 95 million unique TCR sequences made up an early release that covered approximately 620 HLA-typed donors. Of the approximately 400 genotyped donors, 75% to 85% were placed in the genetic ancestry cluster associated with self-reported Caucasian donors. The study was designed to test whether signatures of past pathogen exposure could be identified by cataloging public T cell receptors. The T cell repertoires of several hundred subjects were profiled by immunosequencing and related to cytomegalovirus serostatus. Besides the first cohort of approximately 670 subjects, a separate validation cohort made up of over 95 different subjects was used. To predict cytomegalovirus infection status, the study brought together high-throughput TCR immunosequencing, statistical association of individual TCRs with disease status, and machine learning. In a later analysis, previously published TCR beta repertoires from roughly 710 donors were re-analyzed and high-resolution HLA genotyping was added so that TCR occurrence patterns could be studied. Rather than drawing on any new phenotypic data, the later analysis identified candidate immune exposures from TCR beta sequences and the way those sequences occurred across donors. An earlier analysis of 587 of the donors applied high-throughput TCR beta sequencing to assess whether each TCR beta V gene segment acted as functional or pseudogenic. Donor age, sex, ethnicity and CMV serostatus were compiled alongside the repertoire data. In a later genetic analysis, genome-wide SNP genotypes for about three fifths of the roughly 670 donors were used, and that subset was treated as a discovery cohort. Every discovery cohort repertoire had been produced on one sequencing platform. HLA typing included class I and class II loci at four-digit resolution. Typing coverage differed by locus: A, B, C, DRB1 and DQB1 were typed in about 620-630 donors, DQA1 in about 500, DPA1 in 606, and DPB1 in 450 to 480. Four or five DR-DQ haplotypes were handled as single units for association and clustering because linkage in the cohort was strong. Among 300 to 450 genotyped donors of the cohort, an average of roughly 240,000 unique TCR beta nucleotide sequences were sequenced per donor, 15% to 20% of them non-productive.

The library was made by the immunoSEQ multiplex PCR assay. For the multiplex PCR, a mixture combining 60 forward primers for TCR Vbeta segments and 13 reverse primers for TCR Jbeta segments was used. Amplification of the CDR3 region of rearranged TCR beta genes was performed with a multiplex PCR assay on genomic DNA. On the Illumina HiSeq System, the amplified TCR beta libraries were sequenced as 87-base-pair reads. Turning to the authors' computational methods: In a later analysis, tens of millions of unique TCR beta chains were counted across the roughly 610 repertoires, and some 10 million of these chains were shared by at least two donors. To remove PCR and sequencing errors, raw reads were error-corrected and collapsed into unique sequences using a nearest-neighbor algorithm that merged closely related sequences. CDR3 sequences were aligned to IMGT reference sequences to assign V, D and J gene segments. For a sequence to be retained, at least a six-nucleotide match to both a V gene segment and a J gene segment was required. A rearrangement was called productive if the CDR3 had no stop codons and remained in frame with V and J, and every other rearrangement was called non-productive. Following IMGT convention, CDR3 was defined as the stretch from the second conserved V-encoded cysteine to the conserved J-encoded phenylalanine. In an earlier analysis of more than 550 of the donors, sequences lacking an unambiguous match to a single V gene segment were excluded. An earlier analysis of several hundred of the donors called V segments functional above 56.7% productive rearrangements and segregating when the between-donor standard deviation exceeded 5%. A statistical classification framework was developed to diagnose cytomegalovirus status using the catalog of TCR beta chain sequences. In a later analysis, TCR nucleotide sequences were compared against IMGT/GENE-DB human TR gene sequences so that V and J genes could be assigned. Using the TCRdist pipeline, a later analysis assigned CDR3 sequences along with most-parsimonious VDJ recombination scenarios. In a later analysis, every TCR beta chain was defined by the combination of its CDR3 amino acid sequence and its V-gene family, and reads without a unique V-gene family were dropped. To address suspected cross-contamination and a sequencing artifact, a later analysis removed roughly 580 highly shared, low-generation-probability nucleotide sequences. A later analysis calculated a clonal expansion index for each public chain from normalized within-repertoire ranks of inferred template counts. Generation probabilities in a later analysis came from a VDJ recombination model fitted to out-of-frame rearrangements, and those results were checked against IGoR. In a later analysis, hypergeometric tests were used to score TCR-TCR, TCR-HLA and TCR-CMV co-occurrence, with a repertoire-size bias correction applied to TCR pairs. To estimate false discovery rates, a later analysis permuted the HLA or CMV assignments 20 times. In a later analysis, co-occurring TCRs were grouped using DBSCAN, with TCRdist sequence similarity added in when clustering inside HLA-allele-positive subsets. Repertoires with fewer than 30,000 or more than 120,000 public chains were left out of co-occurrence clustering, as were four to six repertoires with anomalous nucleotide sharing. Not all clones reach the TCRdb copy of this immuneACCESS table, which keeps in-frame sequences only. Checked studies attribute under half of the gap to unresolved V genes and leave the rest unexplained. That table supplies the V and J calls and clone size; D and trimming were determined from the DNA. In all, the sample holds over 90,000 clones, and approximately 76% of those were seen once. The top ten clones comprise 19% of the sample.

The cohort comprised some 680 healthy bone marrow donors. At the time of sampling, all cohort members were nominally healthy, though unrecorded immune exposures were likely present. The donor tested CMV seropositive, placing the donor among the 290 or so seropositive members of the cohort. A peripheral blood sample was provided by each donor, and peripheral blood mononuclear cells were used for TCR beta sequencing. The Qiagen DNeasy Blood Extraction Kit was used to extract genomic DNA from the blood cell samples. On this clone itself: What antigen it recognizes has not been identified. Base-call qualities are not available, and no considerably larger clone is one nucleotide away.

The CDR3, cysteine through phenylalanine, is 16 amino acids long. The sequence is cut down to CDR3 DNA, 48 bases in frame from base 1. V is reduced by 5 bases and J by 0 bases, leaving a spacing of 16 bases between them. CDR1 and CDR2 are drawn from the germline V gene (reference sequence): MNHEY, SMNVEV. Paper-wide results and their limitations: In a later analysis, around 17,000 TCR beta sequences were associated with specific HLA alleles at a false discovery rate of 0.05. A later analysis found that HLA-associated TCR beta chains were more clonally expanded and had lower generation probabilities than equally common non-associated chains. In this cohort, only TCR beta chains were sequenced, and detectable features were limited by the absence of alpha or paired-chain data. A later analysis reported that several top co-occurrence clusters appeared linked to parvovirus B19, influenza, CMV and Epstein-Barr virus. Because some donors lacked HLA typing at each locus, the association tests relied only on the typed subset. Assigning TCR associations to individual alleles was difficult when HLA alleles, especially DR and DQ, strongly co-occurred. Roughly uniform sequencing depth across donors was assumed in presence/absence analyses, although this assumption may not hold. A later genetic analysis associated a missense DCLRE1C variant with V-gene and J-gene trimming of TCR beta chains, and an independent cohort replicated the association. The study listed 150 to 200 TCR beta chains as associated with cytomegalovirus. The authors suggested that the approach could potentially be extended to other disease states and immunological phenotypes. A group of highly shared sequence variants was considered likely to be a technical artifact of the sequencing pipeline. Most TCR sequences were observed very rarely across donors, whereas some public TCRs were present in many individuals. Correlated functional status among segregating V segments might reflect linkage disequilibrium, but an unknown experimental factor could not be ruled out. According to a later analysis, most CMV-associated TCR beta chains appeared to be HLA-restricted, and the HLA associations seemed to be driven largely by CMV exposure. Roughly 15 rarely observed V segments, including chromosome 9 orphons, were excluded from the earlier analysis of approximately 500 of the donors because counts were too low. A further reported finding was that TCR beta sequences accurately predicted the HLA-A and HLA-B alleles for most subjects in the first cohort. A later genetic analysis reported fewer N-insertions in productive TCRs among donors in an Asian-associated ancestry cluster than the roughly 720-donor mean. In an earlier analysis of 587 of the donors, most TCR beta V segments appeared in productive rearrangements about 87% or about 30% of the time, broadly matching IMGT annotations. A later analysis found that TCR association rates varied across HLA loci, with DRB1 alleles showing the most associated TCRs and HLA-C alleles the fewest. The 87-base-pair reads could not distinguish some IMGT-functional V segments, including TRBV6-2 and TRBV6-3, so those segments were excluded. In vitro tests confirmed that a few of the cytomegalovirus-associated TCR beta chains recognize cytomegalovirus antigens. Cytomegalovirus status was reported to be diagnosed by the classifier with high specificity and sensitivity in both the original and validation cohorts. For the cohort, immune exposure information was limited to CMV serostatus.

Sequencing used PBMCs. The receptor's source is an older woman in good health and CMV-seropositive. The sequence joins TRBV27 to TRBJ1-2, with TRBD1 perhaps the D gene, on 5 matching bases. In nucleotide form, the sequence is TGTGCCAGCAGTCCGGAGACAGTCCCGGCTAACTATGGCTACACCTTC. This is translated as CASSPETVPANYGYTF.